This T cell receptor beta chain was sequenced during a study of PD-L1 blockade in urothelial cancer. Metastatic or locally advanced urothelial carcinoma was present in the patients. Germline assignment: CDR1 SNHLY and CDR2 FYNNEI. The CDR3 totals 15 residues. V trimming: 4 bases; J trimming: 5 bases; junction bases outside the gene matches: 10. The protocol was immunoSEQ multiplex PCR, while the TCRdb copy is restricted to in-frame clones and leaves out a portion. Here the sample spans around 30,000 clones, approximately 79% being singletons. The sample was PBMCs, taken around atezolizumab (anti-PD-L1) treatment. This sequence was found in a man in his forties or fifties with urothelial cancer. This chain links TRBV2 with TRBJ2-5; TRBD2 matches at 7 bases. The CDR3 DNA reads TGTGCCAGCAGTGGGAGCGGGGCCTCGGGGGAGACCCAGTACTTC. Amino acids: CASSGSGASGETQYF.